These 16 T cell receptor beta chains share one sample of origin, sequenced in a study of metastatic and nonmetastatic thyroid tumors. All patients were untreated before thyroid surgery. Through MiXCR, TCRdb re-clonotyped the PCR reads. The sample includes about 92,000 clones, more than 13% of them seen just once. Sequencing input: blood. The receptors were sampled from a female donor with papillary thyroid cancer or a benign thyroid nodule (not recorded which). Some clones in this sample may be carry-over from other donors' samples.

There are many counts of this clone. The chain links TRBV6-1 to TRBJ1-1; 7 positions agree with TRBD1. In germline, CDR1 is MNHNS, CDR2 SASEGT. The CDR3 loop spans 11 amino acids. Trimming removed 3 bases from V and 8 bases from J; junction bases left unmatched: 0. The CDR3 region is CASSDRGEAFF. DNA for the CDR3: TGTGCCAGCAGTGACAGGGGGGAAGCTTTCTTT.

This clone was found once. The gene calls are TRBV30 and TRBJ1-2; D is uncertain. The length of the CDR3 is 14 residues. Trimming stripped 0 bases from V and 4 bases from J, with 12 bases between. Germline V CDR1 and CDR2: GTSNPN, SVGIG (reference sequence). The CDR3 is CAWSVDSQLYGYTF. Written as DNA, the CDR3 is TGTGCCTGGAGTGTAGATTCACAACTCTATGGCTACACCTTC.

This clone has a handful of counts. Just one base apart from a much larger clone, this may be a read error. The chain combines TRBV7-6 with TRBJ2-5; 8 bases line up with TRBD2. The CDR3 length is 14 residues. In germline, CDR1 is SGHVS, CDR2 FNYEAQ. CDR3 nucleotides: TGTGCCAGCAGCTTAAGCGGGGGCGCGGAGACCCATTACTTC. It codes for CASSLSGGAETHYF.

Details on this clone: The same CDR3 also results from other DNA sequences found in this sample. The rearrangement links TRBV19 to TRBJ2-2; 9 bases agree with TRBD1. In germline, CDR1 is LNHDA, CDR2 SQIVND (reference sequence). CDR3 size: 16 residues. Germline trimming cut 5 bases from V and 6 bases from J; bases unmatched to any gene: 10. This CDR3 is CASSPGTGPIPGELFF. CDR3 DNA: TGTGCCAGTAGTCCGGGGACAGGGCCTATCCCCGGGGAGCTGTTTTTT.

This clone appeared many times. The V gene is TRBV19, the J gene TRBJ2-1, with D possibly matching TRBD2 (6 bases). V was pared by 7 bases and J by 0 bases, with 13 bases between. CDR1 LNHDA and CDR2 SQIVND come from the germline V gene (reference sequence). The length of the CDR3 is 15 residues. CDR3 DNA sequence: TGTGCCAGTACGTCCGGGACTCACTCCTACAATGAGCAGTTCTTC. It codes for CASTSGTHSYNEQFF.

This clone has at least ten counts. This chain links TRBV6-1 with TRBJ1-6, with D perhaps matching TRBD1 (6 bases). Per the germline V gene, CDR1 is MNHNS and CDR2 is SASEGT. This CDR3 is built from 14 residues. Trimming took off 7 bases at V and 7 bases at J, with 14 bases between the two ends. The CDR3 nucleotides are TGTGCCAGCACCTCCGGGACACCGAATTCACCCCTCCACTTT. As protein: CASTSGTPNSPLHF.

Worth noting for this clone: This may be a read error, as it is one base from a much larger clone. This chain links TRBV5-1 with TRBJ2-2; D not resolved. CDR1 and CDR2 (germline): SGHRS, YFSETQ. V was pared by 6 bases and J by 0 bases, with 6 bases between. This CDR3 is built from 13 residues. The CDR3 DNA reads TGCGCCAGCATGTACGCGAACACCGGGGAGCTGTTTTTT. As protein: CASMYANTGELFF. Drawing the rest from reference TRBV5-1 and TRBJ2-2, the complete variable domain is KAGVTQTPRYLIKTRGQQVTLSCSPISGHRSVSWYQQTPGQGLQFLFEYFSETQRNKGNFPGRFSGRQFSNSRSEMNVSTLELGDSALYLCASMYANTGELFFGEGSRLTVL.

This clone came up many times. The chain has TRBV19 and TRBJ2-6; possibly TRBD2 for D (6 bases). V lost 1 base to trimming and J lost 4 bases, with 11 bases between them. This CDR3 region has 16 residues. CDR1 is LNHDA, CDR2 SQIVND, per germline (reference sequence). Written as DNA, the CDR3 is TGTGCCAGTAGTATAGCCAGGAGGGGAGGGGCCAACGTCCTGACTTTC. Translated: CASSIARRGGANVLTF. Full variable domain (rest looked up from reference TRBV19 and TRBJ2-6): DGGITQSPKYLFRKEGQNVTLSCEQNLNHDAMYWYRQDPGQGLRLIYYSQIVNDFQKGDIAEGYSVSREKKESFPLTVTSAQKNPTAFYLCASSIARRGGANVLTFGAGSRLTVL.

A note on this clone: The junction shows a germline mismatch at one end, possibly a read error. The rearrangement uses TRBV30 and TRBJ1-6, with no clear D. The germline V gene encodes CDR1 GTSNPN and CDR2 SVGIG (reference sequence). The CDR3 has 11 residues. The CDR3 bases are TGTGCCTGGAGCAGTTCTGAGCACATCACCTTT. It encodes CAWSSSEHITF.

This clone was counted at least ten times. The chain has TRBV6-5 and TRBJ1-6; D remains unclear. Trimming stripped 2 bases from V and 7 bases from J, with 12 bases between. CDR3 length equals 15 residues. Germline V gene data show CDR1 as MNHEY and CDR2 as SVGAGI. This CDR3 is CASSYPGQENSPLHF. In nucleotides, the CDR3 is TGTGCCAGCAGTTACCCCGGCCAGGAGAATTCACCCCTCCACTTT.

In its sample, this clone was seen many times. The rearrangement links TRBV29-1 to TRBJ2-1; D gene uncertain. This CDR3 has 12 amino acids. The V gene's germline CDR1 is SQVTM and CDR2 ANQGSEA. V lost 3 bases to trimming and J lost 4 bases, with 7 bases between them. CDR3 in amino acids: CSVDTGYNEQFF. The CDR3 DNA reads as TGCAGCGTTGATACCGGGTACAATGAGCAGTTCTTC.

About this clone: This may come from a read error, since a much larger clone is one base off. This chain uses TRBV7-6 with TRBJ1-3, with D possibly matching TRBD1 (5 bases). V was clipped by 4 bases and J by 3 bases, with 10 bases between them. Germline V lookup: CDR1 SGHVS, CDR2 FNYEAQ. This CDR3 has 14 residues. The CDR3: CASSSDTYGNTIYF. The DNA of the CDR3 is TGTGCCAGCAGCTCGGACACCTATGGAAACACCATATATTTT.

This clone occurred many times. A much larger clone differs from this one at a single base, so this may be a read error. CDR3 amino acids: CASRKALNSYEQYF. CDR3 DNA sequence: TGTGCCAGCAGAAAAGCACTTAACTCCTACGAGCAGTACTTC. The chain links TRBV6-1 to TRBJ2-7; D is unresolved. Germline V gives CDR1 MNHNS, CDR2 SASEGT. The CDR3 is 14 residues long. The V and J ends lost 6 bases and 0 bases respectively, with 12 bases between them.

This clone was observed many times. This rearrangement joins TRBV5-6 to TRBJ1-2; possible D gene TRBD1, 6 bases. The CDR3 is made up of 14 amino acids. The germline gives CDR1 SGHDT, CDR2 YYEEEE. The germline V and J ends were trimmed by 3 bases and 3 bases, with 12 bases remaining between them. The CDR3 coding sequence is TGTGCCAGCAGCTGGTGGGGGGCGGACTATGGCTACACCTTC. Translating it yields CASSWWGADYGYTF.

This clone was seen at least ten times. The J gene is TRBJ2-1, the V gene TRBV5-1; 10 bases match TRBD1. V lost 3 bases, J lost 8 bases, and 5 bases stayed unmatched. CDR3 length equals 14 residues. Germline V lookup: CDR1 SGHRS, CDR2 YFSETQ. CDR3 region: CASSSDRGMDEQFF. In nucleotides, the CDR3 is TGCGCCAGCAGCTCGGACAGGGGGATGGATGAGCAGTTCTTC.

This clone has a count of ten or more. CDR3 bases: TGTGCCAGCAGCTTATTCGGAGGAGGCTACACCTTC. Amino acids: CASSLFGGGYTF. This chain links TRBV11-2 with TRBJ1-2; D gene unclear. CDR3 size: 12 residues. Germline loops: CDR1 SGHAT, CDR2 FQNNGV. V lost 2 bases and J lost 8, with 9 bases in between.